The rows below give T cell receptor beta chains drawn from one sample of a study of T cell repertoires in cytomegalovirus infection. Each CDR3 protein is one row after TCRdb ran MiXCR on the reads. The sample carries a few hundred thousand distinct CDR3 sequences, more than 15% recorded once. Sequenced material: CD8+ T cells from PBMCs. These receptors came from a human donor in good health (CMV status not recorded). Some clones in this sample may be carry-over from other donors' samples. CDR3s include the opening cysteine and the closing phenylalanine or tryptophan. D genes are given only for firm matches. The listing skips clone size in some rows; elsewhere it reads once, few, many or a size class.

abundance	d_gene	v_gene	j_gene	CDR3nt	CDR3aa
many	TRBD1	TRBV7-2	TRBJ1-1	TGTGCCAGCAGCTTAGGCGGGGACAGGTTCCCTGAAGCTTTCTTT	CASSLGGDRFPEAFF
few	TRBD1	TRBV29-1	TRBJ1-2	TGCAGCGTTGGTGGGGGGACAGAGAACTATGGCTACACCTTC	CSVGGGTENYGYTF
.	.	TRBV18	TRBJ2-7	TGTGCCAGCTCACTAACGAGGGGCAGGAGCAGCTACGAGCAGTACTTC	CASSLTRGRSSYEQYF
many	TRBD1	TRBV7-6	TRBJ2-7	TGTGCCAGCAGCTTAGGGGACAGTTACTACGAGCAGTACTTC	CASSLGDSYYEQYF
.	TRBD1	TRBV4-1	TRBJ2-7	TGCGCCAGCAGCCAAGATCAGGGACAGGCCTACGAGCAGTACTTC	CASSQDQGQAYEQYF
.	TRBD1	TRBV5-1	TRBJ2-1	TGCGCCAGCAGCCCGGGGACAGGGGGCTCCTACAATGAGCAGTTCTTC	CASSPGTGGSYNEQFF
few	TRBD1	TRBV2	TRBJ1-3	TGTGCCAGCAGAACCAGGGGGCTTAAAGACACCATATATTTT	CASRTRGLKDTIYF
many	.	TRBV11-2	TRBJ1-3	TGTGCCAGCAGCTTGCGACCGTTTGGAAACACCATATATTTT	CASSLRPFGNTIYF
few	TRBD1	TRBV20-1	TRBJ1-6	TGCAGTGCTAGAGATAGGGGACAGGGAAATTCACCCCTCCACTTT	CSARDRGQGNSPLHF
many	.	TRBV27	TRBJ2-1	TGTGCCAGCAGTCCCGGGGTAGCCCATGAGCAGTTCTTC	CASSPGVAHEQFF
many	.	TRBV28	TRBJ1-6	TGTGCCAGCAGTCTGGGACATCTTAGTAATTCACCCCTCCACTTT	CASSLGHLSNSPLHF
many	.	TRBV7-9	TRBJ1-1	TGTGCCAGCAGCCCCTGGAGCGGGGAGTCAGAGACTGAAGCTTTCTTT	CASSPWSGESETEAFF
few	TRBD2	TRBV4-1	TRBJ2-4	TGCGCCAGCAGCCAGCGGGGGGAAAACATTCAGTACTTC	CASSQRGENIQYF
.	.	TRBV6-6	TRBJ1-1	TGTGCCAGCAGTCGTACAGAGGCGAACACTGAAGCTTTCTTT	CASSRTEANTEAFF
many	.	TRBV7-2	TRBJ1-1	TGTGCCAGCAGCTTAGCGGGGGGGGACGGAGTCATGAACACTGAAGCTTTCTTT	CASSLAGGDGVMNTEAFF
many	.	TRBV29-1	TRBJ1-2	TGCAGCGTTGAAGATAGGACGGCGAAGGGAGGCTACACCTTC	CSVEDRTAKGGYTF
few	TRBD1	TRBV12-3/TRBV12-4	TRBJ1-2	TGTGCCAGCAGTTCCTACGGGACAGGCCTAACTAACTATGGCTACACCTTC	CASSSYGTGLTNYGYTF
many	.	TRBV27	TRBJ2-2	TGTGCCAGCAGTTCCCACAGGGGGGAGCTGTTTTTT	CASSSHRGELFF
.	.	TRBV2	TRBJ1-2	TGTGCCAGCAACCGAAGAGGGGACTACTATGGCTACACCTTC	CASNRRGDYYGYTF
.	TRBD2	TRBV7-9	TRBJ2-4	TGTGCCAGCAGCTTCCCCGGGGGGTTTACCAAAAACATTCAGTACTTC	CASSFPGGFTKNIQYF
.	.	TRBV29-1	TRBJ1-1	TGCAGCGTTGGCGGGGAGGGCACTGAAGCTTTCTTT	CSVGGEGTEAFF
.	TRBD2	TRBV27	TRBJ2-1	TGTGCCAGCAGTCCAATCCCCCTAGCGGGGGATATCTACAATGAGCAGTTCTTC	CASSPIPLAGDIYNEQFF
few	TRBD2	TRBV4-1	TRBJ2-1	TGCGCCAGCAGCCAAGAACAGGCGGGGGGGAGCTGGGATGAGCAGTTCTTC	CASSQEQAGGSWDEQFF
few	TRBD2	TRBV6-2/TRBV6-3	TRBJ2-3	TGTGCCAGCAGACTCAGGGCGGGGGGCACAGATACGCAGTATTTT	CASRLRAGGTDTQYF
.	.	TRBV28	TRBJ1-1	TGTGCCAGCAGTGCCCGAGCGTGGAACACTGAAGCTTTCTTT	CASSARAWNTEAFF
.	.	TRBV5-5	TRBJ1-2	TGTGCCAGCAGCTTGGATAGGGGGAATCACTATGGCTACACCTTC	CASSLDRGNHYGYTF
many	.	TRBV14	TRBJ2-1	TGTGCCAGCAGCCAGGGCTACGATGAGCAGTTCTTC	CASSQGYDEQFF
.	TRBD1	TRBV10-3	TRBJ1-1	TGTGCCATCAGTGTGACAGGGGGCATGACTGAAGCTTTCTTT	CAISVTGGMTEAFF
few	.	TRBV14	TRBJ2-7	TGTGCCAGCAGCCAAGAAGGGCGGGCCTACGAGCAGTACTTC	CASSQEGRAYEQYF
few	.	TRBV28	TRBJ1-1	TGTGCCAGCAGTTACCGGGATCCCGGAACTGAAGCTTTCTTT	CASSYRDPGTEAFF
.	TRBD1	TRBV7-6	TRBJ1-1	TGTGCCAGCAGCTTAGATGAGGGGGCAGAAGCTTTCTTT	CASSLDEGAEAFF
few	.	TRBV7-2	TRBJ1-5	TGTGCCAGCAGCTTGGACGGGGGTTGGCAGCCCCAGCATTTT	CASSLDGGWQPQHF
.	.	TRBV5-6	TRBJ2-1	TGTGCCAGCAGCTTGCGTTGGCGGGAATACAATGAGCAGTTCTTC	CASSLRWREYNEQFF
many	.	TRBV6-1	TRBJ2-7	TGTGCCAGCAGTGAGAGGACACCCTCCTACGAGCAGTACTTC	CASSERTPSYEQYF
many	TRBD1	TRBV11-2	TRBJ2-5	TGTGCCAGCAGCTTAAGGGACAGCCTTCAAGAGACCCAGTACTTC	CASSLRDSLQETQYF
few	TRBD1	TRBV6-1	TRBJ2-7	TGTGCCAGCAGTTACGTTCAGGGGGCCCACGAGCAGTACTTC	CASSYVQGAHEQYF
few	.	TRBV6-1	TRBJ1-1	TGTGCCAGCAGTCTAACCCTCGGGGGGGACACTGAAGCTTTCTTT	CASSLTLGGDTEAFF
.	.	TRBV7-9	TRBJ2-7	TGTGCCAGCAGCCGGGGCTCTCTCCCCTACGAGCAGTACTTC	CASSRGSLPYEQYF
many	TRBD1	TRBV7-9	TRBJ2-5	TGTGCCAGCAGCACACCCTACACGGGACAGGGGTACCAAGAGACCCAGTACTTC	CASSTPYTGQGYQETQYF
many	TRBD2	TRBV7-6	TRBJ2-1	TGTGCCAGCAGCGGGACTAGCTACAATGAGCAGTTCTTC	CASSGTSYNEQFF
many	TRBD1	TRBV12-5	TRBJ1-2	TGTGCTAGTGGTTCTTCAGGGACAGCTCTACTGGATGGCTACACCTTC	CASGSSGTALLDGYTF
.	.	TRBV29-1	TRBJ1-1	TGCAGCGTTGAACTGGGTTCGAACACTGAAGCTTTCTTT	CSVELGSNTEAFF
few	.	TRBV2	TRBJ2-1	TGTGCCAGCCGACAGCCAAGCTCCTACAATGAGCAGTTCTTC	CASRQPSSYNEQFF
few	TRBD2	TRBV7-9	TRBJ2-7	TGTGCCAGCAGCTCCAATAGCGGGCCCCGCTACGAGCAGTACTTC	CASSSNSGPRYEQYF
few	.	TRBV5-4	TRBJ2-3	TGTGCCAGCAGCTTGTACGATACGCAGTATTTT	CASSLYDTQYF
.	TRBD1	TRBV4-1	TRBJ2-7	TGCGCCAGCAGCCACGGGACAGGGAACCCGTCTTTGGAGCAGTACTTC	CASSHGTGNPSLEQYF
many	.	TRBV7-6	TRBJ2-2	TGTGCCAGCAGCTTGGGGGCAACCGGGGAGCTGTTTTTT	CASSLGATGELFF